A single T cell receptor beta chain is shown here with its context. The data were obtained in a study of blood T cell repertoires in COVID-19. Study-level information: Samples representing acute and convalescent COVID-19 were sourced from the United States, Italy and Spain. Nucleic acid was either cDNA or gDNA, and it came from T cells, B-cell-depleted T cells, or PBMCs.

In the original processing: Amplifying reference gene primers gave estimates of nucleated cell counts. Here immunoSEQ multiplex PCR was the method, and the copy in TCRdb shows in-frame clones only, minus some. The DNA gave D and trimming, while V, J and clone size come from that table. The sample holds 45,000 to 75,000 clones; around 88% are singletons and the top ten take 4% to 5.5%. V shed 4 bases and J shed 3 bases, with 7 bases lying between them. The CDR3 is 11 amino acids. Germline V gene data show CDR1 as SQVTM and CDR2 as ANQGSEA. The V and J genes are TRBV29-1 and TRBJ2-7; D is unclear. This TCR was recovered from a man aged 55 to 70 with acute or convalescent COVID-19. Sequenced sample: peripheral blood. The CDR3 loop is CSVAVDYEQYF. DNA for the CDR3: TGCAGCGTTGCGGTTGACTACGAGCAGTACTTC.